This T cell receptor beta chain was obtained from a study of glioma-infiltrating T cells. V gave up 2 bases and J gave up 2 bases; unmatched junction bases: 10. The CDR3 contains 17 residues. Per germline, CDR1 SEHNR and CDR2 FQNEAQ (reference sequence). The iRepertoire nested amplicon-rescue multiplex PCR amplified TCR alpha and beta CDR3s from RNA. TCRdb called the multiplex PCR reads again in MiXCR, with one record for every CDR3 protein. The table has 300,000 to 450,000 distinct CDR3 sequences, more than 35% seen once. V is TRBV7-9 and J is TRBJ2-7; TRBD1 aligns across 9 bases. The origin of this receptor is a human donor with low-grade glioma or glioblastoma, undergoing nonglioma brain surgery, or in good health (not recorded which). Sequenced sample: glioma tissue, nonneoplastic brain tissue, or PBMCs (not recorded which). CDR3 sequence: CASSLIRDRDRAYEQYF. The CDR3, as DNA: TGTGCCAGCAGCTTAATACGAGACCGGGACAGGGCCTACGAGCAGTACTTC.